These 28 T cell receptor beta chains originate from one sample sequenced in a study of T cells in Graves' hyperthyroidism and ophthalmopathy. Researchers took RNA transcripts and amplified the TCR beta CDR3 regions from them. Using the HTBI primer set, a first-round RT-PCR was run on the TCR CDR3. TCRdb redid the calling of the multiplex PCR reads with MiXCR, one entry per CDR3 protein. The profile shows roughly 300,000 distinct CDR3 sequences, roughly 13% of them singletons. The sequenced sample consisted of blood. Receptors were obtained from a woman between 25 and 40 years old with Graves' hyperthyroidism.

This clonotype has just a few counts. This chain connects TRBV13 to TRBJ1-1; 9 bases fit TRBD1. Trimming took 4 bases from V and 5 from J; bases not matched to a gene: 8. The germline CDR1 and CDR2 sequences are PRHDT and FYEKMQ (reference sequence). The CDR3 sequence is 15 residues long. DNA for the CDR3: TGTGCCAGCAGCTACCCGACAGGGGGACGAACTGAAGCTTTCTTT. Translated, it gives CASSYPTGGRTEAFF.

This clonotype was detected many times. This rearrangement joins TRBV6-5 to TRBJ2-7, with D tentatively TRBD2 (5 bases). V shed 0 bases and J shed 2 bases, with 11 bases lying between them. CDR3 size: 15 residues. CDR1 and CDR2 from the germline V gene are MNHEY and SVGAGI. For the CDR3, the DNA is TGTGCCAGCAGTTACTCCACGGCCGGGGCCTACGAGCAGTACTTC. Its protein is CASSYSTAGAYEQYF.

In its sample, this clonotype was seen many times. J is TRBJ1-1 and V is TRBV2, with D possibly being TRBD1 (5 bases). Germline lookup yields CDR1 SNHLY and CDR2 FYNNEI. The CDR3 consists of 12 residues. Trimming removed 1 base from V and 11 bases from J, with 11 bases in between. The CDR3 loop is CASSEVRVDAFF. The CDR3 DNA is TGTGCCAGCAGTGAAGTCAGGGTTGATGCTTTCTTT.

In its sample, this clonotype was seen many times. The V gene is TRBV28, the J gene TRBJ2-1; TRBD2 might be the D (6 bases). The CDR3 consists of 15 residues. V gave up 7 bases and J gave up 0 bases, with 13 bases separating them. Germline CDR1 MDHEN, CDR2 SYDVKM. CDR3 protein: CASNGREDSYNEQFF. The DNA of the CDR3 is TGTGCCAGCAATGGGCGGGAAGACTCCTACAATGAGCAGTTCTTC.

The table lists this clonotype with many counts. This chain links TRBV19 with TRBJ1-2, with 8 bases lining up with TRBD1. Germline V lookup: CDR1 LNHDA, CDR2 SQIVND (reference sequence). The CDR3 runs 15 residues. Germline trimming cut 6 bases from V and 6 bases from J; bases unmatched to any gene: 12. The CDR3 nucleotides are TGTGCCAGTAGAGGACAGGGAGGCTCTTTTAATGGCTACACCTTC. Amino acid sequence: CASRGQGGSFNGYTF.

This clonotype appeared many times. V usage is TRBV20-1 and J usage is TRBJ1-1; D not resolved. Germline loops: CDR1 DFQATT, CDR2 SNEGSKA (reference sequence). Trimming stripped 7 bases from V and 12 bases from J, with 18 bases between. This CDR3 spans 11 amino acids. CDR3 residues: CSERAPRRTFF. The CDR3 region has the DNA TGCAGTGAGCGGGCCCCCCGTCGAACTTTCTTT.

This clonotype was recorded at least ten times. CDR3 DNA: TGTGCCAGCAGTTCGGGACAGGGGGCGAACATTCAGTACTTC. Translated, it gives CASSSGQGANIQYF. J is TRBJ2-4 and V is TRBV28; 12 positions agree with TRBD1. The trim removed 4 bases at V and 7 bases at J, leaving 2 bases unmatched. The germline V gene has CDR1 MDHEN and CDR2 SYDVKM. The CDR3 consists of 14 residues.

This clonotype was seen more than once but under ten times. The CDR3 is CASSPERYEQYF. For the CDR3, the DNA is TGTGCCAGCAGCCCGGAACGTTACGAGCAGTACTTC. The V call is TRBV5-5, the J call TRBJ2-7; the D is unclear. There are 12 residues in the CDR3. The V gene's germline CDR1 is SGHKS and CDR2 YYEKEE (reference sequence). The V end was cut by 4 bases, the J end by 4 bases, with 9 bases between.

This clonotype was observed a handful of times. J is TRBJ2-7 and V is TRBV14; TRBD2 might be the D (5 bases). Trimming stripped 0 bases from V and 6 bases from J, with 18 bases between. Germline V gene data show CDR1 as SGHDN and CDR2 as FVKESK. The CDR3 extends over 16 amino acids. DNA for the CDR3: TGTGCCAGCAGCCAAGAGGGTGTTACGCGAGGGCGCGAGCAGTACTTC. It specifies CASSQEGVTRGREQYF.

This clonotype was seen a few times. V usage is TRBV24-1 and J usage is TRBJ2-5; D not resolved. Germline V CDR1 and CDR2: KGHDR, SFDVKD. Trimming stripped 7 bases from V and 2 bases from J, with 16 bases between. This CDR3 region has 15 residues. The CDR3 nucleotides read TGTGCCACCAGCAGCCCGTTGGACCGTCAAGAGACCCAGTACTTC. Translation gives CATSSPLDRQETQYF.

The rearrangement joins TRBV29-1 to TRBJ2-2; D gene ambiguous. V was clipped by 7 bases and J by 7 bases, with 7 bases between them. The CDR3 extends over 10 amino acids. Germline-derived CDR1 and CDR2 are SQVTM and ANQGSEA. The CDR3: CSAIFGELFF. CDR3 in DNA: TGCAGCGCCATATTCGGGGAGCTGTTTTTT.

This clonotype occurred a few times. The chain has TRBV6-1 and TRBJ2-1, with D uncertain. V was clipped by 7 bases and J by 7 bases, with 14 bases between them. The germline gives CDR1 MNHNS, CDR2 SASEGT. CDR3 length: 13 amino acids. The CDR3 spells CASIMGNENEQFF. The CDR3, as DNA: TGTGCCAGCATAATGGGGAACGAGAATGAGCAGTTCTTC.

Ten or more counts support this clonotype. This chain links TRBV27 with TRBJ2-2, with 10 bases matching TRBD2. The CDR3 runs to 16 residues. The germline V gene has CDR1 MNHEY and CDR2 SMNVEV (reference sequence). V was clipped by 2 bases and J by 7 bases; unmatched bases: 7. The CDR3: CASSLGAGGYNGELFF. CDR3 nucleotides: TGTGCCAGCAGTTTAGGAGCGGGAGGGTATAACGGGGAGCTGTTTTTT.

In its sample, this clonotype was seen many times. This chain connects TRBV7-8 to TRBJ1-1, with D maybe TRBD1 (5 bases). Trimming left V 4 bases short and J 1 base short, with 10 bases between. The CDR3 sequence is 14 residues long. In germline, CDR1 is SGHVS, CDR2 FQNEAQ. CDR3 sequence: CASSWGGTNTEAFF. The CDR3 DNA is TGTGCCAGCAGCTGGGGTGGGACGAACACTGAAGCTTTCTTT. Filled out from reference TRBV7-8 and TRBJ1-1, the complete variable domain reads GAGVSQSPRYKVAKRGQDVALRCDPISGHVSLFWYQQALGQGPEFLTYFQNEAQLDKSGLPSDRFFAERPEGSVSTLKIQRTQQEDSAVYLCASSWGGTNTEAFFGQGTRLTVV.

The chain carries TRBV11-2 and TRBJ2-5; D ambiguous. In germline, CDR1 is SGHAT, CDR2 FQNNGV. The CDR3 has 14 residues. Between the trimmed V and J ends, which lost 4 bases and 2 bases, there was a span of 11 bases. The CDR3 region has the DNA TGTGCCAGCAGCTACCCCAGCTCTCAAGAGACCCAGTACTTC. Protein product: CASSYPSSQETQYF.

The rearrangement links TRBV6-1 to TRBJ2-7, with 7 bases identical to TRBD2. V shed 7 bases and J 3 bases; nucleotides not matched to a gene: 12. The CDR3 extends over 15 amino acids. The germline gives CDR1 MNHNS, CDR2 SASEGT. Here the CDR3 DNA reads TGTGCCAGCACCTATGGGCTAGCGGCTCTCTACGAGCAGTACTTC. This gives the protein CASTYGLAALYEQYF.

This clonotype has a count of ten or more. The genes are TRBV20-1 and TRBJ2-1; the match to TRBD2 covers 7 bases. From germline, CDR1 is DFQATT and CDR2 SNEGSKA (reference sequence). This CDR3 comprises 15 residues. The junction had 12 bases not matched to a gene; V was cut back by 6 bases and J by 4 bases. The CDR3 sequence is CSAAGVGGGYNEQFF. The CDR3 coding sequence is TGCAGTGCCGCGGGAGTCGGGGGTGGATACAATGAGCAGTTCTTC.

With respect to this clonotype: This may arise from a read error, as a much more abundant clone is one base away. This chain uses TRBV11-2 with TRBJ2-3, with 8 nucleotides matching TRBD2. Germline V gene lookup returns CDR1 SGHAT and CDR2 FQNNGV. The CDR3 totals 15 residues. The CDR3 is CAGSLDRGGTDTQYF. Here the CDR3 DNA reads TGTGCCGGCAGCTTAGATCGGGGGGGTACAGATACGCAGTATTTT.

This clonotype was counted at least ten times. V usage is TRBV28 and J usage is TRBJ2-3; perhaps TRBD1 as D (7 bases). This CDR3 is 13 amino acids long. V lost 7 bases and J 12 bases, leaving 20 bases between the germline ends. The germline V gene has CDR1 MDHEN and CDR2 SYDVKM. This CDR3 reads CASNKMEGAAQYF. The CDR3, as DNA: TGTGCCAGCAACAAGATGGAGGGGGCCGCCCAGTATTTT.

This clonotype has a count of ten or more. The gene calls are TRBV11-2 and TRBJ2-5, with 14 bases identical to TRBD2. The CDR3 loop spans 18 amino acids. V lost 5 bases, J lost 3 bases, and 11 bases stayed unmatched. The germline gives CDR1 SGHAT, CDR2 FQNNGV. The CDR3 DNA reads as TGTGCCAGCAGCAAAGGGACTAGCGGGAGAATGGGGGAAGAGACCCAGTACTTC. Its protein is CASSKGTSGRMGEETQYF.

This clonotype showed up many times. V and J are TRBV6-1 and TRBJ2-4, with D uncertain. Per the germline V gene, CDR1 is MNHNS and CDR2 is SASEGT. The CDR3 length is 14 residues. Trimming took off 3 bases at V and 0 bases at J, with 6 bases between the two ends. CDR3 in amino acids: CASSETLAKNIQYF. The CDR3 DNA follows: TGTGCCAGCAGTGAGACTCTAGCCAAAAACATTCAGTACTTC.

This clonotype has just a few counts. A much larger clone differs by one base, so this may be a read error. The gene calls are TRBV12-3 or TRBV12-4 and TRBJ2-1; D gene uncertain. The ends were cut back, 3 bases at V and 9 bases at J, with 3 bases in the middle. The CDR3 consists of 10 residues. The CDR3 here is CASSLSEQFF. CDR3 DNA: TGTGCCAGCAGTTTGAGTGAGCAGTTCTTC.

This clonotype appeared a single time. A much larger clone lies one base from this, so it may be a read error. The chain joins TRBV2 to TRBJ2-1; D call uncertain. The CDR3 consists of 13 residues. CDR1 is SNHLY, CDR2 FYNNEI, per germline. The CDR3 spells CASSIGVYNGQFF. The CDR3 coding sequence is TGTGCCAGCAGTATCGGAGTTTACAATGGGCAGTTCTTC. The whole variable domain, remainder taken from reference TRBV2 and TRBJ2-1, is EPEVTQTPSHQVTQMGQEVILRCVPISNHLYFYWYRQILGQKVEFLVSFYNNEISEKSEIFDDQFSVERPDGSNFTLKIRSTKLEDSAMYFCASSIGVYNGQFFGPGTRLTVL.

V usage is TRBV20-1 and J usage is TRBJ2-3, with 10 bases aligning to TRBD2. CDR1 is DFQATT and CDR2 is SNEGSKA in the germline V gene (reference sequence). Unmatched junction bases numbered 8, after V lost 5 bases and J lost 6 bases. This CDR3 region has 14 residues. The chain's CDR3 is CSAFTGLASDTQYF. CDR3 bases: TGCAGTGCTTTCACGGGACTAGCGTCGGATACGCAGTATTTT.

This clonotype occurred a few times. The V gene is TRBV19, the J gene TRBJ2-2, with 9 bases fitting TRBD1. This CDR3 has 15 amino acids. Per germline, CDR1 LNHDA and CDR2 SQIVND (reference sequence). The V gene end was trimmed by 4 bases and the J gene end by 6 bases; junction bases not matched to a gene: 6. The CDR3 nucleotides read TGTGCCAGTAGTACAGTGACAGGGGGGGCCGGGGAGCTGTTTTTT. Encoded protein: CASSTVTGGAGELFF.

This clonotype showed up many times. The gene calls are TRBV12-3 or TRBV12-4 and TRBJ1-5; D unclear. The CDR3 runs 15 residues. V was shortened by 5 bases and J by 0 bases, with 11 bases between the two germline ends. This chain's CDR3 is CASSPLGNSNQPQHF. CDR3 nucleotide sequence: TGTGCCAGCAGTCCCCTGGGGAATAGCAATCAGCCCCAGCATTTT.

In its sample, this clonotype was seen many times. The chain joins TRBV6-1 to TRBJ2-1; 8 bases fit TRBD2. V was clipped by 5 bases and J by 9 bases; unmatched bases: 12. The CDR3 sequence is 15 residues long. CDR1 and CDR2 from the germline V gene are MNHNS and SASEGT. The CDR3 loop reads CASSSQGLAGTEQFF. The CDR3 nucleotides are TGTGCCAGCAGTTCCCAAGGGCTAGCGGGCACTGAGCAGTTCTTC.

This clonotype was counted many times. The chain is built from TRBV28 and TRBJ2-3, with 10 bases identical to TRBD2. There are 15 residues in the CDR3. The trim removed 6 bases at V and 3 bases at J, leaving 6 bases unmatched. Germline values: CDR1 MDHEN, CDR2 SYDVKM. This CDR3 is CASSLAGVWTDTQYF. CDR3 DNA: TGTGCCAGCAGCCTAGCGGGAGTATGGACAGATACGCAGTATTTT.